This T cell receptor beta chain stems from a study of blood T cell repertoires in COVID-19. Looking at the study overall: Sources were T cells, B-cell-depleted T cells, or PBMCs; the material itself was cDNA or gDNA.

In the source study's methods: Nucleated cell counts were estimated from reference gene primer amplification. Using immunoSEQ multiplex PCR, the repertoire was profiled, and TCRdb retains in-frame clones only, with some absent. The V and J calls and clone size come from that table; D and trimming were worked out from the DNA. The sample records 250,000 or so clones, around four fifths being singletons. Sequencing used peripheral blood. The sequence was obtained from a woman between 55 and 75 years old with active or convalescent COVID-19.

The DNA of the CDR3 is TGTGCCAGCTTCCCAGGGGATGGCTACACCTTC. Protein: CASFPGDGYTF. The chain couples TRBV7-2 to TRBJ1-2; possibly TRBD1 for D (6 bases). This CDR3 contains 11 residues. The V end lost 8 bases, the J end lost 6 bases, and 10 bases lay between the germline ends. From germline, CDR1 is SGHTA and CDR2 FQGNSA.